This TCR beta chain derives from a study of early stage breast cancer tumors. Study-wide background: ER+/PR+/HER2- status applied to about 70% of the 16 invasive breast tumors. Study-wide results and limits: Functional markers like CD4, CD8 and FOXP3 were missed in bulk sequencing.

TCRdb's copy holds only in-frame clones and misses some; the assay was immunoSEQ multiplex PCR. This table holds some 20,000 clones, around four fifths found once. The germline V gene has CDR1 SGHNT and CDR2 YYREEE (reference sequence). The CDR3 covers 13 residues. V shed 4 bases, J shed 16 bases, and the junction held 12 bases outside the gene matches. In the case of this clone: The antigen is unknown.

The V call is TRBV5-4, the J call TRBJ2-1, with 9 bases matching TRBD1. The sequence derives from a person aged 65 to 79 with breast cancer. The sequenced sample consisted of blood. The CDR3 coding sequence is TGTGCCAGCAGCCCGCCCGGACAGGGGATGGAATTCTTC. Encoded protein: CASSPPGQGMEFF.